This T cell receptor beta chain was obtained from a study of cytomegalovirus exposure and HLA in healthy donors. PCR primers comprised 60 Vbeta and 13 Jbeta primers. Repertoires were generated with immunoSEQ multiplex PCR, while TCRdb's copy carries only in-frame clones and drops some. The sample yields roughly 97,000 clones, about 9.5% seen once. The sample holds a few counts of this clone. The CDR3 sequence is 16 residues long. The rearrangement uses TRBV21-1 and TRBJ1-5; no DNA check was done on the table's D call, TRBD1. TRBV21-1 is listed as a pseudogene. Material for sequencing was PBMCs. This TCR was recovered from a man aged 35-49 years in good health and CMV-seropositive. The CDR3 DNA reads TGTGCCAGCACCATTAAAGGACAGCAACAAGATCAGCCCCAGCATTTT. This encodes CASTIKGQQQDQPQHF.